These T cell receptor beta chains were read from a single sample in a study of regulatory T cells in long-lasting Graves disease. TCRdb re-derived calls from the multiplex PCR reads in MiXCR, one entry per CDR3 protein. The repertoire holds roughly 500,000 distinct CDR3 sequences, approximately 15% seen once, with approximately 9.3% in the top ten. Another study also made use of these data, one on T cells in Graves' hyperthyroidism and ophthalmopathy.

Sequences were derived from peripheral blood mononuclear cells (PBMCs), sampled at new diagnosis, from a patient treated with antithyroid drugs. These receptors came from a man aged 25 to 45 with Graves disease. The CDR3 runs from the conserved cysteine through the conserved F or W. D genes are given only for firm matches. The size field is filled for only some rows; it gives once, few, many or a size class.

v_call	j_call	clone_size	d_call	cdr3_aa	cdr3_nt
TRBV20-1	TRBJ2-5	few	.	CSARPSGTRIQETQYF	TGCAGTGCCCGCCCCAGCGGGACAAGGATCCAAGAGACCCAGTACTTC
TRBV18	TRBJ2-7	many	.	CASSPQGFYEQYF	TGTGCCAGCTCACCACAGGGATTCTACGAGCAGTACTTC
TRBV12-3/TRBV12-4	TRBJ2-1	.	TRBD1	CASSTGTGISNEQFF	TGTGCCAGCAGCACCGGGACAGGGATTAGCAATGAGCAGTTCTTC
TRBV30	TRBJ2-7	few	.	CAWSVSRRSPGQYF	TGTGCCTGGAGTGTCTCGAGACGGTCCCCAGGGCAGTACTTC
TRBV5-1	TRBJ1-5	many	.	CASSLEGKNQPQHF	TGCGCCAGCAGCTTAGAGGGGAAGAATCAGCCCCAGCATTTT
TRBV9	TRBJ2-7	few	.	CASSVDKGPYEQYF	TGTGCCAGCAGCGTAGACAAGGGCCCCTACGAGCAGTACTTC
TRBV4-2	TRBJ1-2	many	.	CASSQDYGGHYGYTF	TGTGCCAGCAGCCAAGATTACGGCGGCCACTATGGCTACACCTTC
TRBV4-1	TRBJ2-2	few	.	CASSQEGVGELFF	TGCGCCAGCAGCCAAGAAGGGGTCGGGGAGCTGTTTTTT
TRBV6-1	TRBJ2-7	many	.	CASSEAGAGSYEQYF	TGTGCCAGCAGTGAAGCGGGGGCAGGGTCCTACGAGCAGTACTTC
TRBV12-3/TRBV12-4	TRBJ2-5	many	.	CASGGTGSETQYF	TGTGCCAGCGGTGGGACCGGCAGTGAGACCCAGTACTTC
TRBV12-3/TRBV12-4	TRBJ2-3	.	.	CASAPVGDTQYF	TGTGCCAGCGCCCCGGTTGGAGATACGCAGTATTTT
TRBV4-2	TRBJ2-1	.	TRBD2	CASSQDASGSYNEQFF	TGTGCCAGCAGCCAAGATGCTAGCGGCTCCTACAATGAGCAGTTCTTC
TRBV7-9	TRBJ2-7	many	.	CASSLSAQGDEQYF	TGTGCCAGCAGCTTAAGTGCGCAGGGCGACGAGCAGTACTTC
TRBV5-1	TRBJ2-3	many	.	CASSYLAPSTDTQYF	TGCGCCAGCAGCTATCTAGCGCCTAGCACAGATACGCAGTATTTT